This T cell receptor beta chain was observed in a study of identical twins. Findings of the study overall: Out-of-frame alpha sequences shared by twins showed excess low generation probability.

TCRdb passed the 5' RACE reads through MiXCR, listing each CDR3 protein once. This sample has nearly 650,000 distinct CDR3 sequences, with 7% to 7.5% found just once. To note about this clonotype: Its antigen remains unknown.

The data also belong to a second study, concerning yellow fever vaccine responses in identical twins.

The specimen sequenced was PBMCs. The source is a young woman in good health.

CDR3 region: CASSEAPLFGGRGYNEQFF. The CDR3 region has the DNA TGTGCCAGCAGTGAAGCGCCGCTTTTCGGCGGGAGAGGGTACAATGAGCAGTTCTTC. The V and J genes are TRBV6-1 and TRBJ2-1; 7 bases fit TRBD2. CDR1 and CDR2 from the germline V gene are MNHNS and SASEGT. The CDR3 totals 19 residues. J gave up 4 bases and V 0 bases, and 15 bases lay outside the gene matches.